This TCR beta chain derives from a study of CXCR3-negative and CXCR3-positive naive CD8 T cells. CDR1 is DFQATT and CDR2 is SNEGSKA in the germline V gene (reference sequence). The CDR3 extends over 14 amino acids. Its frequency marks this clonotype as medium-sized. UMI-labeled 5' RACE TRB cDNA libraries were prepared from the cells. From its re-call of the 5' RACE reads, TCRdb lists each CDR3 protein once, without DNA. The table for this sample gives approximately 40,000 distinct CDR3 sequences. This clonotype originated in a human donor in good health. Some clones in this sample may be carry-over from other donors' samples. The sample consisted of memory CD8+ T cells from blood. The chain employs TRBV20-1 and TRBJ2-1; TCRdb names TRBD2, which stays unverified in the absence of DNA. The CDR3 region is CSARGQGDYNEQFF.